This T cell receptor beta chain was recorded in a study of T cell repertoires in cytomegalovirus infection. On the study more broadly: The public TCR beta signatures pointed to both CMV infection and matching HLA type.

Germline CDR1 DFQATT, CDR2 SNEGSKA (reference sequence). V lost 0 bases and J lost 3; bases outside the gene matches: 10. This CDR3 has 16 amino acids. TCRdb reprocessed the reads with MiXCR, giving one entry per CDR3 protein. The table has just under 300,000 distinct CDR3 sequences, approximately 10% seen once; the top ten hold around 2.4%. Sequencing was done on a sample of PBMCs. The J gene is TRBJ2-7, the V gene TRBV20-1; 8 bases are shared with TRBD1. The TCR comes from a human donor in good health (CMV status not recorded). Some clones in this sample may be carry-over from other donors' samples. CDR3 nucleotide sequence: TGCAGTGCTAGAGAGCGACCCGGGACAGGAAGCTACGAGCAGTACGTC. This sequence encodes CSARERPGTGSYEQYV.